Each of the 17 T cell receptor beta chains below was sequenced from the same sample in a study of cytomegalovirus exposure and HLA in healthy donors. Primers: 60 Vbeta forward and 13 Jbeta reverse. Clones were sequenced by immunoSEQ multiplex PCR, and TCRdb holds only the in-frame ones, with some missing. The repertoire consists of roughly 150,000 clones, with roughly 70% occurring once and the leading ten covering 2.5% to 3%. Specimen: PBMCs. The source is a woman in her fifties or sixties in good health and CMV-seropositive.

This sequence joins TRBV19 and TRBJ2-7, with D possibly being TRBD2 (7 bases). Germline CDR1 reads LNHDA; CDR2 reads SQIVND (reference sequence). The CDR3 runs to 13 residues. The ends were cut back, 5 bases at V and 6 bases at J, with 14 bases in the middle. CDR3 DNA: TGTGCCAGTAGTTTGGAGGGGGGGCGCGAGCAGTACTTC. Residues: CASSLEGGREQYF.

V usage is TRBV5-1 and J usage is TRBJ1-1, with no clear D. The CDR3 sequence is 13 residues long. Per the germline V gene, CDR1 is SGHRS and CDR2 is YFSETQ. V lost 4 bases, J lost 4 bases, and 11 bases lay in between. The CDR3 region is CASSPLRSTEAFF. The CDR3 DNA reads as TGCGCCAGCAGCCCCCTTCGGAGCACTGAAGCTTTCTTT.

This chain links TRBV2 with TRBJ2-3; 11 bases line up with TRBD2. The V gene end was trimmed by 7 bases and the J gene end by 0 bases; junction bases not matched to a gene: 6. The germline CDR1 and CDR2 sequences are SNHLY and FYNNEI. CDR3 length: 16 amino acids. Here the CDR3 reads CASKRTSGSSTDTQYF. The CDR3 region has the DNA TGTGCCAGCAAAAGGACTAGCGGGTCTAGCACAGATACGCAGTATTTT.

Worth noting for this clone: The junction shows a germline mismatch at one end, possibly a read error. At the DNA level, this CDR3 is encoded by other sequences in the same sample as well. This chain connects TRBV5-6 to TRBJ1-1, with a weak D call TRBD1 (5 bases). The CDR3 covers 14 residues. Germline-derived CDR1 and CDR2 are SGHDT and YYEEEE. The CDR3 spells CASSPQVMNTEAFF. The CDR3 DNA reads TGCGCCAGCAGCCCACAGGTCATGAACACTGAAGCTTTCTTT.

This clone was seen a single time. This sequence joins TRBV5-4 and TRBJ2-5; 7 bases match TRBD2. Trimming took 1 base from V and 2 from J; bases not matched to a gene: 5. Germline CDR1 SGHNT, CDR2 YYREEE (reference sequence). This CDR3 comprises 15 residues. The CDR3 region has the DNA TGTGCCAGCAGCTTGATACGGGGAGGGCAAGAGACCCAGTACTTC. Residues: CASSLIRGGQETQYF.

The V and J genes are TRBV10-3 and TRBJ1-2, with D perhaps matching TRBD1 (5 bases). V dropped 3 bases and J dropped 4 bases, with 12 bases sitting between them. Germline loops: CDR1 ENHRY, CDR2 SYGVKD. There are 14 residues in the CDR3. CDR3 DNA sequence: TGTGCCATCAGTGACACAGGCGGGGGCTATGGCTACACCTTC. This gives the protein CAISDTGGGYGYTF.

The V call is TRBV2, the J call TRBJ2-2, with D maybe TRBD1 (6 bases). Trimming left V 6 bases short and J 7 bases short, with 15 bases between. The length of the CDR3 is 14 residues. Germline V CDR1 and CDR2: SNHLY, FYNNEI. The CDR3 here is CASRYPQGHGELFF. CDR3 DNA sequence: TGTGCCAGCAGATACCCCCAGGGGCACGGGGAGCTGTTTTTT.

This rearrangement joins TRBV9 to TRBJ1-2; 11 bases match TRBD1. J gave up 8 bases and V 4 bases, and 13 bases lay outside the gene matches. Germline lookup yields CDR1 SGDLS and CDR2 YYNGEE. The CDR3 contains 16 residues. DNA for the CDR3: TGTGCCAGCAGCCCCCTCGTGGACAGGGGGCCTCGAGGCTACACCTTC. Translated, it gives CASSPLVDRGPRGYTF.

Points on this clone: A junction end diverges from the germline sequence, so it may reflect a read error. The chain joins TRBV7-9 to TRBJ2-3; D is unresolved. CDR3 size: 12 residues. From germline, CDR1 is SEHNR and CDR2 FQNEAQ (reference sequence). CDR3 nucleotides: TGTTCCAGCAGCTTCTATGCAGATACGCAGTATTTT. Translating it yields CSSSFYADTQYF. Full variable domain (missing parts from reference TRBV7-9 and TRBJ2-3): DTGVSQNPRHKITKRGQNVTFRCDPISEHNRLYWYRQTLGQGPEFLTYFQNEAQLEKSRLLSDRFSAERPKGSFSTLEIQRTEQGDSAMYLCSSSFYADTQYFGPGTRLTVL.

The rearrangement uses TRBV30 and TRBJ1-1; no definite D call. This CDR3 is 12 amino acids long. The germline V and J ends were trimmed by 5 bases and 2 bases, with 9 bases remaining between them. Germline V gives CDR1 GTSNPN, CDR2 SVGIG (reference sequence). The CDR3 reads CAWVRDNTEAFF. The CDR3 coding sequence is TGTGCCTGGGTGAGGGATAACACTGAAGCTTTCTTT. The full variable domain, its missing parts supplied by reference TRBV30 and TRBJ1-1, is SQTIHQWPATLVQPVGSPLSLECTVEGTSNPNLYWYRQAAGRGLQLLFYSVGIGQISSEVPQNLSASRPQDRQFILSSKKLLLSDSGFYLCAWVRDNTEAFFGQGTRLTVV.

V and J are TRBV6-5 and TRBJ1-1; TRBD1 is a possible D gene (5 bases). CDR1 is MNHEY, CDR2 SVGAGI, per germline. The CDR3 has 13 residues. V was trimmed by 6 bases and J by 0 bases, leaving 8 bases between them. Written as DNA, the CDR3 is TGTGCCAGCAGCGACAGTTTGAACACTGAAGCTTTCTTT. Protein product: CASSDSLNTEAFF.

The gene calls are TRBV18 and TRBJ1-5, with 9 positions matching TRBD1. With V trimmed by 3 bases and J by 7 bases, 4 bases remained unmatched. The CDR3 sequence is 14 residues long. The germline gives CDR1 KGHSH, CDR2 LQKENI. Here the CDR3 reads CASSPSQGAQPQHF. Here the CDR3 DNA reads TGTGCCAGCTCACCGTCACAGGGGGCCCAGCCCCAGCATTTT.

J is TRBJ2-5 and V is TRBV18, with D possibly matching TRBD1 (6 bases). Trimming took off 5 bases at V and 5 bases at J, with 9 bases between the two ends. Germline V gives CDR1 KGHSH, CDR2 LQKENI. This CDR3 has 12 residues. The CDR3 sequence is CASSTGTETQYF. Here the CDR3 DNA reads TGTGCCAGCTCAACAGGGACGGAGACCCAGTACTTC.

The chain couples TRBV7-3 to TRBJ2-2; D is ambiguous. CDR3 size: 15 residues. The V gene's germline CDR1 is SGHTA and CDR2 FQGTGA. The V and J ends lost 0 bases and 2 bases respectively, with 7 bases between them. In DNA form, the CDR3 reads TGTGCCAGCAGCTTAACTAGTTCAAACACCGGGGAGCTGTTTTTT. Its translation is CASSLTSSNTGELFF. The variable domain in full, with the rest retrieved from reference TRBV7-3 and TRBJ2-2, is GAGVSQTPSNKVTEKGKYVELRCDPISGHTALYWYRQSLGQGPEFLIYFQGTGAADDSGLPNDRFFAVRPEGSVSTLKIQRTERGDSAVYLCASSLTSSNTGELFFGEGSRLTVL.

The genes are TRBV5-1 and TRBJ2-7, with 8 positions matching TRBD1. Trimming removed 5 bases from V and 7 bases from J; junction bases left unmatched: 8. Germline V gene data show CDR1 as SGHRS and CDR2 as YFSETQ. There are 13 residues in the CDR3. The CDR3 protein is CASSGQGIAEQYF. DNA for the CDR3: TGCGCCAGCAGTGGACAGGGAATTGCGGAGCAGTACTTC.

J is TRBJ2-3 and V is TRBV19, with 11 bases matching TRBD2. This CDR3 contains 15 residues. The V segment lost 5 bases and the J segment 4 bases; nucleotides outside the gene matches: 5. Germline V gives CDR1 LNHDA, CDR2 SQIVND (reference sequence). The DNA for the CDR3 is TGTGCCAGTAGTCAGCGACTAGCGGGGTCAGATACGCAGTATTTT. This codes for CASSQRLAGSDTQYF.

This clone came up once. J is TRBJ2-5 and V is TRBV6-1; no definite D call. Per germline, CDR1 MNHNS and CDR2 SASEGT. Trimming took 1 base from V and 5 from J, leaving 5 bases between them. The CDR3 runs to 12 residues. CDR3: CASSEGRETQYF. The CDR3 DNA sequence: TGTGCCAGCAGTGAAGGTCGGGAGACCCAGTACTTC.